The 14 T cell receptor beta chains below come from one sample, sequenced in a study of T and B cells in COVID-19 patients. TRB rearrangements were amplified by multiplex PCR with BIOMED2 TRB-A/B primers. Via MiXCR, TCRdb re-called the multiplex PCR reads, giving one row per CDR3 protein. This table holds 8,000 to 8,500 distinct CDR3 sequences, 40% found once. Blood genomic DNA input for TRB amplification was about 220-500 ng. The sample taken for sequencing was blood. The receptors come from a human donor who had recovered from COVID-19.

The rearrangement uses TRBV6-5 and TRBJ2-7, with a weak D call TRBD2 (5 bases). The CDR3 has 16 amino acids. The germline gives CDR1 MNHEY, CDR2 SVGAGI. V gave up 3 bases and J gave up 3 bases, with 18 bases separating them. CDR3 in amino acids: CASSYGPTTGVYEQYF. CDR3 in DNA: TGTGCCAGCAGTTATGGCCCGACCACCGGGGTCTACGAGCAGTACTTC.

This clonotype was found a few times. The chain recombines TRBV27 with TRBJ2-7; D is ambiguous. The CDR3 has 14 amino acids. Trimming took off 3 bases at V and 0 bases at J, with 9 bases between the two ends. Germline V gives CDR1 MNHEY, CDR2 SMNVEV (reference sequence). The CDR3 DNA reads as TGTGCCAGCAGTTTTAGAGCTGGCTCCTACGAGCAGTACGTC. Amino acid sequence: CASSFRAGSYEQYV.

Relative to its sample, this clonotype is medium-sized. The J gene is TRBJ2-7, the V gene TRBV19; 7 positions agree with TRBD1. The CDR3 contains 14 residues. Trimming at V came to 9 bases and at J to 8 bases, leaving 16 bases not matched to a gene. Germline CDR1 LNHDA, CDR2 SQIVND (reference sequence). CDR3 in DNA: TGTGCCAGAGGGAACCGGGACAGCCTTGGCAAGCAGTACTTC. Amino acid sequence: CARGNRDSLGKQYF.

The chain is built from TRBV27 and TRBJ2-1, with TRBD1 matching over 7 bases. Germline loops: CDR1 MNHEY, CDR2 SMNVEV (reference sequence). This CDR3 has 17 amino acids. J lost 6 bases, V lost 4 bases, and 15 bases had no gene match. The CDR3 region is CASSSHMRQGMGNEQFF. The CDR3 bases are TGTGCCAGCAGTTCCCACATGAGACAGGGAATGGGCAATGAGCAGTTCTTC.

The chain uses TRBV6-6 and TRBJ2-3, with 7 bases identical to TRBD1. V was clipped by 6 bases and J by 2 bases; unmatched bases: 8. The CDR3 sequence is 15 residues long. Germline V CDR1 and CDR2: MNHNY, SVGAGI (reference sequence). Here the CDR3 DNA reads TGTGCCAGCAGCCAAGGAGAGGGGGCCACAGATACGCAGTATTTT. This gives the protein CASSQGEGATDTQYF.

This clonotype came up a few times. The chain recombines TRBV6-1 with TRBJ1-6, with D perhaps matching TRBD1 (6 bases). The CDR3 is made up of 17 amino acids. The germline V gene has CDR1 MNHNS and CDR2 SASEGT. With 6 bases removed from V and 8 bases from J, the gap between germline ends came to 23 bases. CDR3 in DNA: TGTGCCAGCAGGGAGCACCTACAGGGAGGGTTGGATTCACCCCTCCACTTT. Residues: CASREHLQGGLDSPLHF.

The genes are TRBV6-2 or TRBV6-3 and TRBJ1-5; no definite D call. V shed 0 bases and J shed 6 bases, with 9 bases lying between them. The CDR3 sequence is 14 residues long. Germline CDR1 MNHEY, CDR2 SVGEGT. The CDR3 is CASSYSTIVQPQHF. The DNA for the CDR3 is TGTGCCAGCAGTTACTCGACTATCGTTCAGCCCCAGCATTTT.

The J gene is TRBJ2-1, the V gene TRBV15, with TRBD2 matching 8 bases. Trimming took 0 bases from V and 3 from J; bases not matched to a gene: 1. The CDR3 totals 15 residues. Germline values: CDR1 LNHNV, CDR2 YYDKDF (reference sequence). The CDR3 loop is CATSREGTSYNEQFF. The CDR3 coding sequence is TGTGCCACCAGCAGAGAAGGGACTAGCTACAATGAGCAGTTCTTC.

Here the CDR3 reads CASSYSTSSGELFF. DNA of the CDR3: TGTGCCAGCAGTTACTCGACTAGCTCCGGGGAGCTGTTTTTT. The rearrangement uses TRBV6-2 or TRBV6-3 and TRBJ2-2; 7 bases align to TRBD2. The CDR3 runs 14 residues. V dropped 0 bases and J dropped 6; count of bases not matched to a gene: 1. Germline V CDR1 and CDR2: MNHEY, SVGEGT.

The DNA of the CDR3 is TGTGCCAGCAGACAGGGAAAAGAGACCCAGTACTTC. Translating gives CASRQGKETQYF. The chain uses TRBV12-3 or TRBV12-4 and TRBJ2-5; D is perhaps TRBD1 (6 bases). The length of the CDR3 is 12 residues. The V end lost 6 bases, the J end lost 3 bases, and 8 bases lay between the germline ends.

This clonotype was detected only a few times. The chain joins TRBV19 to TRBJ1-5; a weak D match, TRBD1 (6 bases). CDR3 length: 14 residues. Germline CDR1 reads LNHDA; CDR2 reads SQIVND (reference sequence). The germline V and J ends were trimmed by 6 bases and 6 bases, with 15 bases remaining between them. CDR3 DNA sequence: TGTGCCAGTAGCCGGGGGGCGAGTAGTCAGCCCCAGCATTTT. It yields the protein CASSRGASSQPQHF.

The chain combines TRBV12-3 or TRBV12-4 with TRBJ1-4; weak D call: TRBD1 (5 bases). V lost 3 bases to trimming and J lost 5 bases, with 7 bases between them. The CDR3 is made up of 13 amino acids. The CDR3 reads CASSLGPNEKLFF. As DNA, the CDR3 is TGTGCCAGCAGTTTGGGGCCGAATGAAAAACTGTTTTTT.

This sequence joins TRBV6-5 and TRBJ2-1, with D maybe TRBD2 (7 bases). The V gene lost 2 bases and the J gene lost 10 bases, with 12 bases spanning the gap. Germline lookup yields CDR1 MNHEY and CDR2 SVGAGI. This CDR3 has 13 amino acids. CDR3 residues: CASSYPPGGEQFF. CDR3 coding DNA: TGTGCCAGCAGTTACCCTCCGGGGGGCGAGCAGTTCTTC.

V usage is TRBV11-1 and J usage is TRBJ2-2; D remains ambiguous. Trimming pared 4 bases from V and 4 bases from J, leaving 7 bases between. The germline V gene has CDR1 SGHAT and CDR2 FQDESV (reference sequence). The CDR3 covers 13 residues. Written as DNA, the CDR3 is TGTGCCAGCAGCTCCGACCTCACCGGGGAGCTGTTTTTT. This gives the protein CASSSDLTGELFF.